This T cell receptor beta chain stems from a study of T-cell memory formation after mild COVID-19. Study overall: TCR clusters mostly belonged to single donors.

This clonotype came up many times. 5'RACE, which relied on constant-segment primers, yielded TCR alpha and TCR beta cDNA libraries carrying sample barcodes and UMIs. TCRdb called the 5' RACE reads again in MiXCR, with one record for every CDR3 protein. The table has hundreds of thousands of distinct CDR3 sequences, around 28% seen once. Sequencing used PBMCs or a T cell subset sorted from them (not recorded which). This receptor was obtained from an adult woman who had mild COVID-19 (a few samples of this study predate the infection). Cell type and time point are not known.

The chain's CDR3 is CASSLGHNEQFF. The CDR3 region has the DNA TGTGCCAGCAGCTTAGGCCACAATGAGCAGTTCTTC. The chain carries TRBV7-9 and TRBJ2-1; D gene ambiguous. The germline V gene has CDR1 SEHNR and CDR2 FQNEAQ (reference sequence). V lost 1 base, J lost 5 bases, and 3 bases lay in between. This CDR3 comprises 12 residues.